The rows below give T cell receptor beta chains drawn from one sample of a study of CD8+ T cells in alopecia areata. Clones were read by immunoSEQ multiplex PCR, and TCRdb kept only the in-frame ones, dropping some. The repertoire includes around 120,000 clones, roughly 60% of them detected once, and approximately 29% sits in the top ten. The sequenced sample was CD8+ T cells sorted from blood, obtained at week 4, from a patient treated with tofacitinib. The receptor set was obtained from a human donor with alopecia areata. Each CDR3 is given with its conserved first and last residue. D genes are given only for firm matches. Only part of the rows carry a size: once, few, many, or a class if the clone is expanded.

CASSQESTLGYEQYF | TGCGCCAGCAGCCAAGAGTCTACTCTCGGCTACGAGCAGTACTTC | TRBJ2-7 | NA | TRBV4-3 | NA
CASERTGRDEQYF | TGTGCCAGCGAGCGGACAGGGCGCGACGAGCAGTACTTC | TRBJ2-7 | NA | TRBV2 | TRBD1
CSFWTSSDEQYF | TGCAGCTTCTGGACCTCGTCGGACGAGCAGTACTTC | TRBJ2-7 | few | TRBV29-1 | NA
CASSYGNQPQHF | TGTGCCAGCAGTTACGGGAATCAGCCCCAGCATTTT | TRBJ1-5 | NA | TRBV27 | NA
CAWSVAAVGDNEQFF | TGTGCCTGGAGTGTAGCGGCAGTGGGGGACAATGAGCAGTTCTTC | TRBJ2-1 | NA | TRBV30 | NA
CASSAGTDEAFF | TGTGCCAGCAGCGCCGGGACAGATGAAGCTTTCTTT | TRBJ1-1 | few | TRBV7-9 | TRBD1
CASSQDRTGGSGANVLTF | TGTGCCAGCAGCCAAGATAGGACAGGGGGCTCTGGGGCCAACGTCCTGACTTTC | TRBJ2-6 | few | TRBV4-2 | TRBD1
CSVEGQGASYEQYF | TGCAGCGTTGAAGGGCAGGGGGCATCCTACGAGCAGTACTTC | TRBJ2-7 | NA | TRBV29-1 | TRBD1
CASMTTGAIHQPQHF | TGTGCCAGCATGACGACAGGGGCCATCCATCAGCCCCAGCATTTT | TRBJ1-5 | once | TRBV2 | TRBD1
CASSPGEGSYGYTF | TGTGCCAGCAGTCCCGGGGAGGGGTCTTATGGCTACACCTTC | TRBJ1-2 | NA | TRBV27 | NA
CASSWATSGSSYEQYF | TGTGCCAGCAGTTGGGCCACTAGCGGGAGCTCCTACGAGCAGTACTTC | TRBJ2-7 | NA | TRBV28 | TRBD2
CAWSDSGNQETQYF | TGTGCCTGGAGCGATAGCGGGAACCAAGAGACCCAGTACTTC | TRBJ2-5 | once | TRBV30 | TRBD2
CASGSIEGSGANVLTF | TGTGCTAGTGGAAGCATTGAAGGTTCTGGGGCCAACGTCCTGACTTTC | TRBJ2-6 | NA | TRBV12-5 | NA
CASSLAATPYGYTF | TGTGCCAGCAGCTTAGCGGCGACACCTTATGGCTACACCTTC | TRBJ1-2 | once | TRBV7-9 | NA
CASSGNRGNYGYTF | TGTGCCAGCAGTGGGAACAGGGGAAACTATGGCTACACCTTC | TRBJ1-2 | NA | TRBV25-1 | TRBD1
CAWTLGGGYTF | TGTGCCTGGACTTTGGGTGGAGGCTACACCTTC | TRBJ1-2 | few | TRBV30 | NA